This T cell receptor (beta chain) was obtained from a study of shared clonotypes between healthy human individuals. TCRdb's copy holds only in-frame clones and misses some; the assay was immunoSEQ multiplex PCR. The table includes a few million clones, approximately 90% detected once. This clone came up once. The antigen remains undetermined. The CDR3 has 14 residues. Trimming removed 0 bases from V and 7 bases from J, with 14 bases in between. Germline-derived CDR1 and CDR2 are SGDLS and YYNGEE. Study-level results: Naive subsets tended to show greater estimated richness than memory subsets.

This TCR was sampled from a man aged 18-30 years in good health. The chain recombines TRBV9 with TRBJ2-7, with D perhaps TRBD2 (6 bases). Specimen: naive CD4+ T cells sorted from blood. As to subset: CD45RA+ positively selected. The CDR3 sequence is CASSVANQAGEQYF. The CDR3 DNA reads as TGTGCCAGCAGCGTAGCTAATCAGGCGGGGGAGCAGTACTTC.